This T cell receptor (beta chain) was observed in a study of cytomegalovirus exposure and HLA in healthy donors. Study information: About 180 million T cells yielded roughly 100 million unique TCR beta sequences, as an earlier analysis found.

The study, taken as a whole, reports: The classifier reportedly diagnosed cytomegalovirus status with high sensitivity and specificity.

CDR3 size: 14 residues. V was shortened by 4 bases and J by 10 bases, with 16 bases between the two germline ends. Germline CDR1 is MDHEN and CDR2 is SYDVKM. In the case of this clone: Its cognate antigen is unknown.

PCR primers comprised 60 Vbeta and 13 Jbeta primers. Sequencing used immunoSEQ multiplex PCR; TCRdb keeps in-frame clones, though not all of them. In the table there are fewer than 90,000 clones, about 75% of which are singletons. This rearrangement joins TRBV28 to TRBJ1-4, with D unresolved. What was sequenced was PBMCs. The sequence derives from a man in his thirties or forties in good health and CMV-seropositive. CDR3 bases: TGTGCCAGCAGTTCGAGAGTTGCGGAAAGAAAACTGTTTTTT. It yields the protein CASSSRVAERKLFF.